Listed here are 28 T cell receptor beta chains from one sample, sequenced in a study of T cell responses to AZD1222 COVID-19 vaccine. The protocol was immunoSEQ multiplex PCR, while the TCRdb copy is restricted to in-frame clones and leaves out a portion. The data contain about 85,000 clones, 80% to 90% of them singletons. This material consisted of peripheral blood, taken on day 0 of AZD1222 vaccination. The receptors come from an adult in good health.

The V and J genes are TRBV6-1 and TRBJ1-2; TRBD1 matches 12 bases. Germline V lookup: CDR1 MNHNS, CDR2 SASEGT. V shed 0 bases and J 7 bases; nucleotides not matched to a gene: 6. The CDR3 is 16 amino acids. The CDR3 region is CASSEAPGQGAVGYTF. CDR3 coding DNA: TGTGCCAGCAGTGAAGCCCCGGGACAGGGGGCAGTTGGCTACACCTTC.

The chain carries TRBV19 and TRBJ2-7, with a tentative D call TRBD1 (6 bases). Germline CDR1 LNHDA, CDR2 SQIVND (reference sequence). This CDR3 region has 15 residues. Trimming stripped 4 bases from V and 5 bases from J, with 18 bases between. In nucleotides, the CDR3 is TGTGCCAGTAGTAGACAGGAGACGTTAGCCCACGAGCAGTACTTC. It specifies CASSRQETLAHEQYF.

The V gene is TRBV7-2, the J gene TRBJ2-7; 7 nucleotides match TRBD2. In germline, CDR1 is SGHTA, CDR2 FQGNSA. Germline trimming cut 4 bases from V and 4 bases from J; bases unmatched to any gene: 7. This CDR3 spans 14 amino acids. The CDR3 bases are TGTGCCAGCAGCTCACCTGGGGGGGGTTACGAGCAGTACTTC. Translating it yields CASSSPGGGYEQYF.

The chain joins TRBV6-5 to TRBJ1-6; D may be TRBD1 (5 bases). The germline V gene has CDR1 MNHEY and CDR2 SVGAGI. With 4 bases removed from V and 5 bases from J, the gap between germline ends came to 15 bases. CDR3 length: 16 residues. The CDR3 protein is CASSWGRTPHNSPLHF. CDR3 DNA sequence: TGTGCCAGCAGTTGGGGACGGACTCCGCATAATTCACCCCTCCACTTT.

The chain is built from TRBV9 and TRBJ2-1; 10 nucleotides align to TRBD2. CDR3 length: 16 amino acids. V shed 3 bases and J 3 bases; nucleotides not matched to a gene: 6. The germline gives CDR1 SGDLS, CDR2 YYNGEE. CDR3 in DNA: TGTGCCAGCAGCGGTCGTCTAGCGGGAGTCTACAATGAGCAGTTCTTC. Amino acid sequence: CASSGRLAGVYNEQFF.

This clone was seen only once. The CDR3 reads CASSLGQGSQPQHF. The CDR3 DNA reads as TGTGCCAGCAGCTTAGGACAGGGAAGTCAGCCCCAGCATTTT. V usage is TRBV13 and J usage is TRBJ1-5; tentatively, D is TRBD1 (6 bases). Per the germline V gene, CDR1 is PRHDT and CDR2 is FYEKMQ (reference sequence). Trimming cost V 0 bases and J 6 bases, with 9 bases left between them. The CDR3 has 14 residues.

This chain links TRBV5-1 with TRBJ1-4, with 8 bases that match TRBD1. Trimming at V came to 4 bases and at J to 5 bases, leaving 7 bases not matched to a gene. The CDR3 has 15 residues. In germline, CDR1 is SGHRS, CDR2 YFSETQ. The CDR3, as DNA: TGCGCCAGCAGCATAGGACAGGGCCAGAATGAAAAACTGTTTTTT. Translating it yields CASSIGQGQNEKLFF.

The V and J genes are TRBV19 and TRBJ1-6; no definite D call. The length of the CDR3 is 14 residues. Germline values: CDR1 LNHDA, CDR2 SQIVND (reference sequence). Between the trimmed V and J ends, which lost 3 bases and 5 bases, there was a span of 8 bases. The CDR3: CASSMGVNNSPLHF. The DNA for the CDR3 is TGTGCCAGTAGTATGGGAGTAAATAATTCACCCCTCCACTTT.

The chain couples TRBV3-1 (or the pseudogene TRBV3-2) to TRBJ1-2; D is possibly TRBD1 (6 bases). CDR3 size: 16 residues. CDR1 is LGHDT and CDR2 is YNNKEL in the germline V gene (reference sequence). Trimming removed 4 bases from V and 4 bases from J, with 19 bases in between. The CDR3 here is CASSRPNTGSVYGYTF. For the CDR3, the DNA is TGTGCCAGCAGCCGCCCAAATACAGGGTCTGTCTATGGCTACACCTTC.

The rearrangement uses TRBV3-1 (or the pseudogene TRBV3-2) and TRBJ1-5; D is ambiguous. The length of the CDR3 is 13 residues. In germline, CDR1 is LGHDT, CDR2 YNNKEL (reference sequence). Trimming removed 0 bases at V and 6 bases at J, with 6 bases between. The CDR3 reads CASSQDRIQPQHF. CDR3 bases: TGTGCCAGCAGCCAAGATCGGATTCAGCCCCAGCATTTT.

The chain carries TRBV6-1 and TRBJ2-5; D tentatively fits TRBD1 or TRBD2 (5 bases each). The CDR3 runs 15 residues. Trimming removed 1 base from V and 5 bases from J, with 14 bases in between. Germline lookup yields CDR1 MNHNS and CDR2 SASEGT. Here the CDR3 DNA reads TGTGCCAGCAGTGAAGGTGTTTCAGGGACGGAGACCCAGTACTTC. This codes for CASSEGVSGTETQYF.

The chain carries TRBV19 and TRBJ2-2; tentatively, D is TRBD2 (5 bases). This CDR3 is 19 amino acids long. Germline loops: CDR1 LNHDA, CDR2 SQIVND (reference sequence). The germline V and J ends were trimmed by 9 bases and 4 bases, with 30 bases remaining between them. The CDR3 sequence is CARIMSGSWRVEGTGELFF. The DNA for the CDR3 is TGTGCCAGGATTATGTCGGGAAGCTGGCGAGTTGAGGGCACCGGGGAGCTGTTTTTT.

The chain carries TRBV27 and TRBJ2-2; TRBD2 agrees at 12 bases. The CDR3 runs to 17 residues. Per germline, CDR1 MNHEY and CDR2 SMNVEV (reference sequence). Trimming removed 6 bases from V and 5 bases from J; junction bases left unmatched: 10. CDR3 coding DNA: TGTGCCAGCAGCCCAGCCGGACTAGCGGGACCAACCGGGGAGCTGTTTTTT. This sequence encodes CASSPAGLAGPTGELFF.

The chain combines TRBV2 with TRBJ1-1; the D gene is possibly TRBD1 (5 bases). This CDR3 comprises 13 residues. Germline V gene data show CDR1 as SNHLY and CDR2 as FYNNEI. Trimming took 2 bases from V and 3 from J, leaving 7 bases between them. The chain's CDR3 is CASSERGDTEAFF. The CDR3 DNA follows: TGTGCCAGCAGTGAAAGGGGTGACACTGAAGCTTTCTTT.

The chain has TRBV29-1 and TRBJ1-1; 8 bases are a match to TRBD1. The CDR3 is 14 amino acids. Germline V gene data show CDR1 as SQVTM and CDR2 as ANQGSEA. J was trimmed by 0 bases and V by 4 bases; bases with no gene match: 4. The CDR3 protein is CSVAGTGLNTEAFF. In DNA, the CDR3 is TGCAGCGTTGCTGGGACAGGACTGAACACTGAAGCTTTCTTT.

The V gene is TRBV7-2, the J gene TRBJ2-7; perhaps TRBD1 as D (5 bases). This CDR3 comprises 17 residues. Germline-derived CDR1 and CDR2 are SGHTA and FQGNSA. V was cut by 0 bases and J by 0 bases, with 15 bases left in between. The CDR3 protein is CASSLARGAPGSYEQYF. In nucleotides, the CDR3 is TGTGCCAGCAGCTTAGCGCGTGGGGCCCCCGGCTCCTACGAGCAGTACTTC.

This chain connects TRBV19 to TRBJ2-7, with 11 bases identical to TRBD1. The CDR3 consists of 17 residues. The ends lost 3 bases at V and 4 bases at J; junction bases unmatched: 11. Germline assignment: CDR1 LNHDA and CDR2 SQIVND (reference sequence). The CDR3 loop is CASSIRTGGEIAYEQYF. The CDR3 nucleotides read TGTGCCAGTAGTATTAGGACAGGGGGCGAGATAGCATACGAGCAGTACTTC.

The chain is built from TRBV9 and TRBJ1-4, with TRBD1 as a possible D gene (5 bases). The CDR3 loop spans 15 amino acids. CDR1 and CDR2 (germline): SGDLS, YYNGEE. V was cut by 3 bases and J by 8 bases, with 17 bases left in between. CDR3 amino acids: CASSAAGAPNEKLFF. CDR3 DNA: TGTGCCAGCAGCGCAGCCGGGGCGCCGAACGAAAAACTGTTTTTT.

The genes are TRBV6-6 and TRBJ2-1; a weak D match, TRBD1 (5 bases). Germline V gene data show CDR1 as MNHNY and CDR2 as SVGAGI (reference sequence). The CDR3 spans 15 residues. The ends were cut back, 2 bases at V and 3 bases at J, with 11 bases in the middle. CDR3 sequence reads: CASSYKTERYNEQFF. DNA for the CDR3: TGTGCCAGCAGTTACAAGACAGAACGCTACAATGAGCAGTTCTTC.

The chain has TRBV18 and TRBJ1-5; TRBD1 matches at 7 bases. Looked up from germline, CDR1 is KGHSH and CDR2 is LQKENI. V lost 5 bases and J lost 3; bases outside the gene matches: 1. The CDR3 length is 13 residues. The CDR3 loop is CASSTGVNQPQHF. CDR3 bases: TGTGCCAGCTCAACAGGGGTCAATCAGCCCCAGCATTTT.

The genes are TRBV6-5 and TRBJ1-1; the D is unclear. This CDR3 spans 14 amino acids. The V gene's germline CDR1 is MNHEY and CDR2 SVGAGI. The V gene lost 8 bases and the J gene lost 1 base, with 14 bases spanning the gap. The CDR3 DNA reads TGTGCCAGCTGGTTCGGGGTCCAGAACACTGAAGCTTTCTTT. Translation: CASWFGVQNTEAFF.

The V call is TRBV5-1, the J call TRBJ2-2, with D maybe TRBD2 (6 bases). This CDR3 is 15 amino acids long. Germline CDR1 reads SGHRS; CDR2 reads YFSETQ. Trimming pared 4 bases from V and 0 bases from J, leaving 10 bases between. The CDR3 reads CASSGRLANTGELFF. The DNA of the CDR3 is TGCGCCAGCAGCGGGAGGCTAGCGAACACCGGGGAGCTGTTTTTT.

The rearrangement joins TRBV18 to TRBJ2-7, with TRBD2 matching 12 bases. Germline CDR1 and CDR2: KGHSH and LQKENI. The CDR3 consists of 15 residues. V lost 3 bases, J lost 7 bases, and 7 bases stayed unmatched. The CDR3 loop is CASSPTSGSPGEQYF. The CDR3 DNA follows: TGTGCCAGCTCACCGACTAGCGGGAGCCCGGGGGAGCAGTACTTC.

V and J are TRBV6-5 and TRBJ2-7, with TRBD2 identical over 7 bases. The V and J ends lost 7 bases and 6 bases, in that order; junction bases with no gene match: 15. The CDR3 covers 15 residues. Germline V lookup: CDR1 MNHEY, CDR2 SVGAGI. CDR3 sequence (DNA): TGTGCCAGCACCTTATCGGGGAGGGGAACCAGCGAGCAGTACTTC. Its translation is CASTLSGRGTSEQYF.

The chain has TRBV3-1 (or the pseudogene TRBV3-2) and TRBJ1-4; D is uncertain. The length of the CDR3 is 14 residues. Germline V gene sequence: CDR1 LGHDT, CDR2 YNNKEL (reference sequence). The V end was cut by 2 bases, the J end by 3 bases, with 7 bases between. In DNA, the CDR3 is TGTGCCAGCAGCCAATCGGGTCCTAATGAAAAACTGTTTTTT. This sequence encodes CASSQSGPNEKLFF.

The rearrangement uses TRBV11-2 and TRBJ1-4; D is ambiguous. Germline values: CDR1 SGHAT, CDR2 FQNNGV. CDR3 length equals 13 residues. Trimming took off 5 bases at V and 8 bases at J, with 12 bases between the two ends. CDR3 DNA: TGTGCCAGCAGCCCGGGGTTTCGGGAAAAACTGTTTTTT. Translating it yields CASSPGFREKLFF.

The chain has TRBV18 and TRBJ1-4; TRBD1 matches 10 bases. V was clipped by 6 bases and J by 5 bases; unmatched bases: 3. Germline V gene sequence: CDR1 KGHSH, CDR2 LQKENI. The CDR3 totals 14 residues. The CDR3 DNA follows: TGTGCCAGCTCGGTGGGACAGGGGAATGAAAAACTGTTTTTT. It yields the protein CASSVGQGNEKLFF. Variable domain in full (rest from reference TRBV18 and TRBJ1-4): NAGVMQNPRHLVRRRGQEARLRCSPMKGHSHVYWYRQLPEEGLKFMVYLQKENIIDESGMPKERFSAEFPKEGPSILRIQQVVRGDSAAYFCASSVGQGNEKLFFGSGTQLSVL.

This clone was picked up one time. The chain combines TRBV5-1 with TRBJ1-1; D possibly corresponds to TRBD1 (6 bases). V lost 5 bases and J lost 0, with 11 bases in between. The CDR3 consists of 14 residues. Germline V gene sequence: CDR1 SGHRS, CDR2 YFSETQ. CDR3 nucleotides: TGCGCCAGCAGTACAGGGACGATGAACACTGAAGCTTTCTTT. This gives the protein CASSTGTMNTEAFF.